This T cell receptor beta chain stems from a study of T cells after yellow fever vaccination. This clonotype was seen many times. Its specificity is not known. V lost 2 bases and J 9 bases, leaving 11 bases between the germline ends. Germline values: CDR1 MNHEY, CDR2 SVGAGI. This CDR3 comprises 14 residues. Study-level findings and limits: Among primary-vaccination clones, most reappeared after the booster, at about 95% for CD4 and around 90% for CD8.

In TCRdb, the 5' RACE reads were re-called with MiXCR into one record per CDR3 protein. The sample includes a few hundred thousand distinct CDR3 sequences, about a sixth of them seen just once. This chain joins TRBV6-5 and TRBJ1-6; D unresolved. Sequences were derived from PBMCs, sampled about 5 days after the first yellow fever vaccination. The receptor's source is a young man who received the YFV17D yellow fever vaccine. The CDR3 sequence is CASSYRDIGSPLHF. CDR3 in DNA: TGTGCCAGCAGTTACAGGGATATTGGTTCACCCCTCCACTTT.